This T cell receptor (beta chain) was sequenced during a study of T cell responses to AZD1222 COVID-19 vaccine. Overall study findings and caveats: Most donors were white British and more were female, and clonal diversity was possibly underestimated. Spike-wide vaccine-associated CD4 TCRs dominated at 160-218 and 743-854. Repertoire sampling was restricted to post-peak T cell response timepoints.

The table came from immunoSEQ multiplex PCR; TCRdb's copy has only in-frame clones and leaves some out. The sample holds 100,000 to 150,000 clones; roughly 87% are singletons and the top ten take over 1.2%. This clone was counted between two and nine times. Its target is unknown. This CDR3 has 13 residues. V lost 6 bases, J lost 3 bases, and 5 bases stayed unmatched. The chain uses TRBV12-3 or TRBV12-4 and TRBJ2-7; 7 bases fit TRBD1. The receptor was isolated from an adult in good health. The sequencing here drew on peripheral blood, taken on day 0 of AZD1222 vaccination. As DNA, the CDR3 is TGTGCCAGCAGCCGGGGACAGAGCTACGAGCAGTACTTC. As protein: CASSRGQSYEQYF.